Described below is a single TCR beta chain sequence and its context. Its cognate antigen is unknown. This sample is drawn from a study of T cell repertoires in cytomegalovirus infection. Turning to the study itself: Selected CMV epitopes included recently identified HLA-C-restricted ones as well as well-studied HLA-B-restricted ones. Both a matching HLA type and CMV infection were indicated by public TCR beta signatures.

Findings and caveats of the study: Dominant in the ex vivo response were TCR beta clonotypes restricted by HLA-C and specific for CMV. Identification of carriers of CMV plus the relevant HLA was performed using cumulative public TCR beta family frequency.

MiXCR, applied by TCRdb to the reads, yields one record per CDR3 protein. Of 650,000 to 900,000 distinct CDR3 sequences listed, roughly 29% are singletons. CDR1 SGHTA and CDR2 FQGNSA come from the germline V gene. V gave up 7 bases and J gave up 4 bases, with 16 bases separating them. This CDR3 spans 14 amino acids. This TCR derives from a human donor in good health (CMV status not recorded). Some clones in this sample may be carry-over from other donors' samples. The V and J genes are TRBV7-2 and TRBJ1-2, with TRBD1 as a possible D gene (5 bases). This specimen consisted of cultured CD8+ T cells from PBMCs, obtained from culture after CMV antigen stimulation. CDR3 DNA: TGTGCCAGCATCACAGACAGATTCCCCTATGGCTACACCTTC. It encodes CASITDRFPYGYTF.